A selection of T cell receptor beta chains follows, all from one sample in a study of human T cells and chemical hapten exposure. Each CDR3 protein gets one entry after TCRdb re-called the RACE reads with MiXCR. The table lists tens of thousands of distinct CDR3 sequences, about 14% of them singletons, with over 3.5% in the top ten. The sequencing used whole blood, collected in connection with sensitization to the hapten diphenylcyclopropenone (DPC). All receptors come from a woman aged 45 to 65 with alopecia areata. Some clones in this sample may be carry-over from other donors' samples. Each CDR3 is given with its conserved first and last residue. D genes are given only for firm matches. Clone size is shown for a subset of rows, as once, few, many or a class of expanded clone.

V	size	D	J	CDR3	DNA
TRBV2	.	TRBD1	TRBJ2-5	CASSEETGGGGETQYF	TGTGCCAGCAGTGAAGAGACAGGGGGCGGAGGAGAGACCCAGTACTTC
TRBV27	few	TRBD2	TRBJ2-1	CASSFLAGGRNEQFF	TGTGCCAGCAGCTTTCTAGCGGGAGGACGGAATGAGCAGTTCTTC
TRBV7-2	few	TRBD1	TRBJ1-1	CASSSAGTVGTEAFF	TGTGCCAGCAGCTCAGCCGGGACAGTCGGCACTGAAGCTTTCTTT
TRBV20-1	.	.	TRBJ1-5	CSAREVLNQPQHF	TGCAGTGCTAGAGAAGTACTGAATCAGCCCCAGCATTTT
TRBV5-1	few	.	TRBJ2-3	CASSVQGPPDTQYF	TGCGCCAGCAGCGTACAGGGTCCGCCAGATACGCAGTATTTT
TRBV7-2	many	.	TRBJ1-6	CASSLTNSPLHF	TGTGCCAGCAGCTTAACAAATTCACCCCTCCACTTT
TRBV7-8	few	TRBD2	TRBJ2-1	CASSTTSGYRRASYNEQFF	TGTGCCAGCAGCACCACTAGCGGTTACCGAAGGGCCTCCTACAATGAGCAGTTCTTC
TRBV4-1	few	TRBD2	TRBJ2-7	CASSLTGGTSGYEQYF	TGCGCCAGCAGCCTCACAGGGGGGACTAGCGGATACGAGCAGTACTTC
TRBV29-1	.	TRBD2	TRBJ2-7	CSVEASGRDEQYF	TGCAGCGTTGAAGCTAGCGGGAGGGACGAGCAGTACTTC
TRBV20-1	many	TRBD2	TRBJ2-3	CSAGSSGRAARDTQYF	TGCAGTGCCGGTAGTAGCGGGAGGGCGGCGAGGGATACGCAGTATTTT
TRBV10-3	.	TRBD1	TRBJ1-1	CAISPGQGTTEAFF	TGTGCCATCAGTCCGGGACAGGGGACCACTGAAGCTTTCTTT